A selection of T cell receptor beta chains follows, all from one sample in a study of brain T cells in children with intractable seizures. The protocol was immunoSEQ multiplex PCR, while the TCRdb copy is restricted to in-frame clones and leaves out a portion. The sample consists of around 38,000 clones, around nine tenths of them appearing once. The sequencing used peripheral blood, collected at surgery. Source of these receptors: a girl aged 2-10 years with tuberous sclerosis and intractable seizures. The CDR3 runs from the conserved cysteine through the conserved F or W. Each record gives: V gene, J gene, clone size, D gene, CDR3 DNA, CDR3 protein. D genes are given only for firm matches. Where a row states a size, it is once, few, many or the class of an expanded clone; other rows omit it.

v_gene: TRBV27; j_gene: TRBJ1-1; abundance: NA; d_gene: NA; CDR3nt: TGTGCCAGCAGTTTTGTACGGGAGAACACTGAAGCTTTCTTT; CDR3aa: CASSFVRENTEAFF
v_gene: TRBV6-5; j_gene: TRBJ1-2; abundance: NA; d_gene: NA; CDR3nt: TGTGCCACCCAGGAACATCGAAGCAACTATGGCTACACCTTC; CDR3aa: CATQEHRSNYGYTF
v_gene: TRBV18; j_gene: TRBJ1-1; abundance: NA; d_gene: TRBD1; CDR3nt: TGTGCCAGCTCACCGCCTGTCGGGACAGGGTTTTATGGGTCTGAAGCTTTCTTT; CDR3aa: CASSPPVGTGFYGSEAFF
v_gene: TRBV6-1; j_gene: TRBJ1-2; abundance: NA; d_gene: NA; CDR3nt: TGTGCCAGCAGTGAGGGGTTCTATGGCTACACCTTC; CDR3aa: CASSEGFYGYTF
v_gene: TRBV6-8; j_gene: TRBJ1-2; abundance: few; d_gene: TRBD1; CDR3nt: TGTGCCAGCAGTTGGACTCCAGGGGGCGCATTTTGGGGACATGGCTACACCTTC; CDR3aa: CASSWTPGGAFWGHGYTF
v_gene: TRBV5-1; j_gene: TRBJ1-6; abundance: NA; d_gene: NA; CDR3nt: TGCGCCAGCAGCTTGGAGGGGACGAATTCACCCCTCCACTTT; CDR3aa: CASSLEGTNSPLHF
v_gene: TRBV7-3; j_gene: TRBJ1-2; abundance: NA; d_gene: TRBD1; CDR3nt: TGTGCCAGCAGCCCAAGACCGGGACAGGGGACTGGCTACACCTTC; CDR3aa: CASSPRPGQGTGYTF
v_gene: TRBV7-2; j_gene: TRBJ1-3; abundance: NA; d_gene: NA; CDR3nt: TGTGCCAGCAGCTTAAGTACAGGGAGGACTGGAAACACCATATATTTT; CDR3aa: CASSLSTGRTGNTIYF
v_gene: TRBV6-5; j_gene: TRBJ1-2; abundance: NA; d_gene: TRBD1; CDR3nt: TGTGCCAGCTCAGGGGGACACCTGAACTATGGCTACACCTTC; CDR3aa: CASSGGHLNYGYTF
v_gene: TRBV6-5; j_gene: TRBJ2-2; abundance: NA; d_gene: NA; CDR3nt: TGTGCCAGCAGTTACGGGGCAGGGCGGGACACCGGGGAGCTGTTTTTT; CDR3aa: CASSYGAGRDTGELFF
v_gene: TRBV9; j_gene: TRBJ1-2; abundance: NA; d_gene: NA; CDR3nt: TGTGCCAGCAGCACGGTGGGTGGCTACACCTTC; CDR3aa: CASSTVGGYTF
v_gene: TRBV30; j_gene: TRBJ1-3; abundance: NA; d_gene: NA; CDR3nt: TGTGCCTGGAGTTCGGTCGGGACCGTCTCCCTCGGCTCTGGAAACACCATATATTTT; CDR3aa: CAWSSVGTVSLGSGNTIYF
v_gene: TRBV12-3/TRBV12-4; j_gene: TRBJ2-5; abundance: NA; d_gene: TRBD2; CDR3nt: TGTGCCAGCGGCGCGGGGGGGCCTGAGACCCAGTACTTC; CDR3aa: CASGAGGPETQYF
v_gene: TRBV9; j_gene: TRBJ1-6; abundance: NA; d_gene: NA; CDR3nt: TGTGCCAGCAGCGCCGGCAGGGGCTATAATTCACCCCTCCACTTT; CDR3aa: CASSAGRGYNSPLHF
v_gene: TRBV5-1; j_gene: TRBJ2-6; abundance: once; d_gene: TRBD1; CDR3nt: TGCGCCAGCAGCCCTCAGGGGGCGGGTGGGGCCAACGTCCTGACTTTC; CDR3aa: CASSPQGAGGANVLTF
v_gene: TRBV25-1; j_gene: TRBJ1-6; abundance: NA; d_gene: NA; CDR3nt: TGTGCCAGCACTATAGGAAGCTCACCCCTCCACTTT; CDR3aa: CASTIGSSPLHF
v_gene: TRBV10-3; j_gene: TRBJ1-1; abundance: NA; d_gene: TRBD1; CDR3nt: TGTGCCATCAGGGGGACAGGACAGGGGAACACTGAAGCTTTCTTT; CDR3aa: CAIRGTGQGNTEAFF
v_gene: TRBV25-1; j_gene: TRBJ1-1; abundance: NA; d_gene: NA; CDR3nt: TGTGCCAGCAGTGGTAACATGAACACTGAAGCTTTCTTT; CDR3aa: CASSGNMNTEAFF
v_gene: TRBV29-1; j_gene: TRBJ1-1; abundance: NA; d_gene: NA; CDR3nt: TGCAGCCTTGGGGGAGACACTGAAGCTTTCTTT; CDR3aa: CSLGGDTEAFF
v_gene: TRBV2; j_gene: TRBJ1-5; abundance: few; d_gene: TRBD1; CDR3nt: TGTGCCAGCAGGGTACAGGGGGCGAGCAATCAGCCCCAGCATTTT; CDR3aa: CASRVQGASNQPQHF